These 26 T cell receptor beta chains share one sample of origin, sequenced in a study of Ad26.COV2.S vaccination and SARS-CoV-2 variants. Sequenced by immunoSEQ multiplex PCR; TCRdb stores in-frame clones only, minus some. The sample shows about 320,000 clones, about 85% of them seen only once. Regarding treatment: roughly 18 received Ad26.COV2.S at low or high dose, single or two shots; several received placebo; per-sample allocation not given. Sample collection was performed on day 63 after the first vaccine or placebo injection. Sequencing was performed on peripheral blood, taken in a trial of Ad26.COV2.S vaccine versus placebo. Receptors originate from a person aged 18-65 years who received the Ad26.COV2.S COVID-19 vaccine or a placebo.

This clone has just one count. The V gene is TRBV18, the J gene TRBJ1-5; the match to TRBD1 covers 8 bases. Trimming cost V 6 bases and J 6 bases; bases outside gene matches: 7. Germline V gives CDR1 KGHSH, CDR2 LQKENI. The CDR3 runs 14 residues. CDR3 in amino acids: CASSRTGLGQPQHF. The CDR3 DNA follows: TGTGCCAGCTCTCGGACAGGGCTAGGTCAGCCCCAGCATTTT.

This clone showed up just once. V gene TRBV6-5 combines with J gene TRBJ1-5; D unclear. The V and J ends lost 6 bases and 5 bases respectively, with 14 bases between them. CDR3 length: 14 residues. CDR1 and CDR2 from the germline V gene are MNHEY and SVGAGI. Here the CDR3 reads CASSQPVADQPQHF. CDR3 DNA: TGTGCCAGCAGCCAACCGGTGGCCGATCAGCCCCAGCATTTT.

The gene calls are TRBV11-2 and TRBJ2-7; no clear D gene. This CDR3 has 14 amino acids. Germline V gene data show CDR1 as SGHAT and CDR2 as FQNNGV. Trimming shortened V by 3 bases and J by 0 bases, and 9 bases separated the two germline ends. The CDR3 DNA is TGTGCCAGCAGCTTTTCCGAGGACTCCTACGAGCAGTACTTC. This codes for CASSFSEDSYEQYF. Based on the CDR3 plus reference TRBV11-2 and TRBJ2-7, the full variable domain is EAGVAQSPRYKIIEKRQSVAFWCNPISGHATLYWYQQILGQGPKLLIQFQNNGVVDDSQLPKDRFSAERLKGVDSTLKIQPAKLEDSAVYLCASSFSEDSYEQYFGPGTRLTVT.

The chain has TRBV28 and TRBJ1-1; TRBD1 is a possible D gene (6 bases). The CDR3 loop spans 13 amino acids. The V end lost 6 bases, the J end lost 5 bases, and 13 bases lay between the germline ends. Germline assignment: CDR1 MDHEN and CDR2 SYDVKM. This chain's CDR3 is CASSHRVGTEAFF. The CDR3 bases are TGTGCCAGCAGCCACAGGGTTGGGACTGAAGCTTTCTTT.

The J gene is TRBJ1-1, the V gene TRBV29-1, with D unclear. This CDR3 is built from 13 residues. CDR1 SQVTM and CDR2 ANQGSEA come from the germline V gene. Trimming cost V 5 bases and J 1 base, with 11 bases left between them. In DNA form, the CDR3 reads TGCAGCGTTCCCGGGGAGACGAACACTGAAGCTTTCTTT. Its protein product is CSVPGETNTEAFF.

V and J are TRBV7-2 and TRBJ1-6; a possible D gene is TRBD1 (5 bases). This CDR3 region has 16 residues. Trimming took off 0 bases at V and 9 bases at J, with 15 bases between the two ends. Per the germline V gene, CDR1 is SGHTA and CDR2 is FQGNSA. CDR3: CASSLAGDPVGSPLHF. DNA of the CDR3: TGTGCCAGCAGCTTAGCAGGGGACCCAGTCGGTTCACCCCTCCACTTT.

The V gene is TRBV6-6, the J gene TRBJ2-3; D is undetermined. Germline lookup yields CDR1 MNHNY and CDR2 SVGAGI (reference sequence). V lost 1 base to trimming and J lost 3 bases, with 5 bases between them. The CDR3 contains 13 residues. This CDR3 reads CASSYWITDTQYF. In DNA, the CDR3 is TGTGCCAGCAGTTACTGGATAACAGATACGCAGTATTTT.

The chain joins TRBV7-9 to TRBJ1-2, with 7 bases that match TRBD1. V was pared by 1 base and J by 1 base, with 9 bases of the junction left unmatched. The CDR3 is 17 residues long. Germline values: CDR1 SEHNR, CDR2 FQNEAQ (reference sequence). CDR3 bases: TGTGCCAGCAGCTTAGTGGGGCAGGGGGTGCATAACTATGGCTACACCTTC. Translated, it gives CASSLVGQGVHNYGYTF.

This chain joins TRBV24-1 and TRBJ2-1, with 12 bases lining up with TRBD2. Germline V gives CDR1 KGHDR, CDR2 SFDVKD. Unmatched junction bases numbered 4, after V lost 3 bases and J lost 8 bases. The CDR3 is 15 residues long. The CDR3 DNA is TGTGCCACCAGTGATCTAGCGGGGGGGCGGGATGAGCAGTTCTTC. Its protein product is CATSDLAGGRDEQFF.

The chain recombines TRBV27 with TRBJ1-2; D is perhaps TRBD1 (6 bases). CDR1 and CDR2 (germline): MNHEY, SMNVEV (reference sequence). The CDR3 contains 15 residues. The CDR3 loop reads CFNGRTGWFNYGYTF. CDR3 DNA: TGTTTCAACGGGCGCACAGGGTGGTTTAACTATGGCTACACCTTC.

The chain has TRBV5-4 and TRBJ2-6; 10 positions agree with TRBD2. The CDR3 contains 18 residues. Germline CDR1 and CDR2: SGHNT and YYREEE (reference sequence). The V and J ends lost 3 bases and 2 bases, in that order; junction bases with no gene match: 8. In DNA form, the CDR3 reads TGTGCCAGCAGCTCCCTAGCGGGGGCCCGTCCTGGGGCCAACGTCCTGACTTTC. Residues: CASSSLAGARPGANVLTF.

The V gene is TRBV4-1, the J gene TRBJ1-2; no clear D gene. CDR3 size: 15 residues. Trimming removed 4 bases from V and 5 bases from J, with 17 bases in between. CDR1 is MGHRA and CDR2 is YSYEKL in the germline V gene. This CDR3 is CASSPRERDVYGYTF. CDR3 nucleotide sequence: TGCGCCAGCAGCCCAAGAGAGAGGGATGTTTATGGCTACACCTTC.

J is TRBJ2-5 and V is TRBV7-9; 9 nucleotides agree with TRBD2. Germline-derived CDR1 and CDR2 are SEHNR and FQNEAQ (reference sequence). V lost 1 base and J lost 3; bases outside the gene matches: 3. This CDR3 is 15 amino acids long. CDR3 region: CASSLVSGGKETQYF. CDR3 bases: TGTGCCAGCAGCTTAGTTAGCGGGGGCAAAGAGACCCAGTACTTC.

The genes are TRBV9 and TRBJ2-1; 7 nucleotides agree with TRBD2. CDR3 length: 14 amino acids. Trimming cost V 5 bases and J 10 bases; bases outside gene matches: 12. Per germline, CDR1 SGDLS and CDR2 YYNGEE. The DNA for the CDR3 is TGTGCCAGCAGTCCCTCCGGGGCTAGCGGAGAGCAGTTCTTC. Its protein product is CASSPSGASGEQFF. The whole variable domain, filled in from reference TRBV9 and TRBJ2-1, reads DSGVTQTPKHLITATGQRVTLRCSPRSGDLSVYWYQQSLDQGLQFLIQYYNGEERAKGNILERFSAQQFPDLHSELNLSSLELGDSALYFCASSPSGASGEQFFGPGTRLTVL.

The table lists this clone with a count of one. The gene calls are TRBV11-2 and TRBJ2-5, with D perhaps TRBD1 (5 bases). The germline V gene has CDR1 SGHAT and CDR2 FQNNGV. This CDR3 comprises 15 residues. Trimming shortened V by 7 bases and J by 2 bases, and 17 bases separated the two germline ends. This CDR3 reads CASNLWGSHQETQYF. CDR3 bases: TGTGCCAGCAATTTATGGGGCAGTCATCAAGAGACCCAGTACTTC.

The chain combines TRBV7-2 with TRBJ2-5; D is possibly TRBD1 (7 bases). The germline V gene encodes CDR1 SGHTA and CDR2 FQGNSA. V lost 1 base and J 4 bases, leaving 25 bases between the germline ends. The CDR3 sequence is 19 residues long. DNA for the CDR3: TGTGCCAGCAGCTTAGTATTTGAGGTCGGGGGAACAGGGGTAGAGACCCAGTACTTC. It translates to CASSLVFEVGGTGVETQYF.

This chain connects TRBV2 to TRBJ2-5; TRBD2 matches at 7 bases. The V gene end was trimmed by 8 bases and the J gene end by 4 bases; junction bases not matched to a gene: 7. Germline V gives CDR1 SNHLY, CDR2 FYNNEI. This CDR3 comprises 13 residues. This chain's CDR3 is CASRAGSRETQYF. In nucleotides, the CDR3 is TGTGCCAGCCGAGCGGGGTCTCGAGAGACCCAGTACTTC.

The rearrangement links TRBV4-2 to TRBJ1-1; no reliable D call. V dropped 3 bases and J dropped 0 bases, with 14 bases sitting between them. Germline lookup yields CDR1 LGHNA and CDR2 YNFKEQ. CDR3 length: 16 residues. The CDR3 loop reads CASSQAGSLMNTEAFF. DNA for the CDR3: TGTGCCAGCAGCCAGGCTGGGTCCCTCATGAACACTGAAGCTTTCTTT.

V is TRBV9 and J is TRBJ1-6, with unresolved D. Germline V CDR1 and CDR2: SGDLS, YYNGEE. This CDR3 spans 16 amino acids. V was shortened by 0 bases and J by 5 bases, with 12 bases between the two germline ends. CDR3 residues: CASSVEAWRDNSPLHF. The CDR3 DNA follows: TGTGCCAGCAGCGTAGAAGCCTGGCGAGATAATTCACCCCTCCACTTT.

In the case of this clone: This CDR3 is also generated by other DNA sequences in the sample. The chain has TRBV6-5 and TRBJ1-4; D is possibly TRBD1 (6 bases). CDR1 and CDR2 from the germline V gene are MNHEY and SVGAGI. The CDR3 has 14 amino acids. V shed 0 bases and J shed 8 bases, with 10 bases lying between them. The CDR3 DNA reads TGTGCCAGCAGTTACTCAGGGGGGAGGGAAAAACTGTTTTTT. It yields the protein CASSYSGGREKLFF.

J is TRBJ2-1 and V is TRBV18; 9 nucleotides match TRBD2. The germline gives CDR1 KGHSH, CDR2 LQKENI. Germline trimming cut 0 bases from V and 6 bases from J; bases unmatched to any gene: 6. The CDR3 contains 16 residues. The CDR3 protein is CASSPPSGGPLNEQFF. The CDR3 DNA reads TGTGCCAGCTCACCACCTAGCGGGGGTCCCCTCAATGAGCAGTTCTTC.

CDR3 residues: CASSLGGQDYGYTF. The CDR3 DNA reads TGTGCCAGCAGCTTAGGCGGGCAGGACTATGGCTACACCTTC. The genes are TRBV11-3 and TRBJ1-2, with unresolved D. Trimming removed 1 base at V and 3 bases at J, with 9 bases between. CDR3 length: 14 amino acids. Germline loops: CDR1 SGHNT, CDR2 YENEEA.

The rearrangement uses TRBV5-4 and TRBJ1-3; maybe TRBD1 (5 bases). Looked up from germline, CDR1 is SGHNT and CDR2 is YYREEE (reference sequence). The CDR3 loop spans 15 amino acids. Between the trimmed V and J ends, which lost 0 bases and 0 bases, there was a span of 7 bases. The CDR3 DNA reads as TGTGCCAGCAGCTTGGATGGGGCCTCTGGAAACACCATATATTTT. Translated, it gives CASSLDGASGNTIYF.

The chain recombines TRBV29-1 with TRBJ2-3, with 13 nucleotides matching TRBD2. This CDR3 is built from 15 residues. Germline V gives CDR1 SQVTM, CDR2 ANQGSEA. J lost 3 bases, V lost 1 base, and 1 base had no gene match. CDR3 amino acids: CSVEGTSGGTDTQYF. The CDR3 DNA sequence: TGCAGCGTTGAAGGGACTAGCGGGGGAACAGATACGCAGTATTTT.

V gene TRBV25-1 combines with J gene TRBJ2-3; D uncertain. Germline V gene sequence: CDR1 MGHDK, CDR2 SYGVNS. The CDR3 loop spans 13 amino acids. The V and J ends lost 3 bases and 3 bases respectively, with 7 bases between them. The CDR3, as DNA: TGTGCCAGCAGTGACCCCGGGACAGATACGCAGTATTTT. Encoded protein: CASSDPGTDTQYF.

The chain is built from TRBV11-2 and TRBJ2-1; 9 nucleotides agree with TRBD2. The V gene end was trimmed by 1 base and the J gene end by 1 base; junction bases not matched to a gene: 5. The CDR3 sequence is 17 residues long. Germline values: CDR1 SGHAT, CDR2 FQNNGV. The CDR3 here is CASSLGLAGGSYNEQFF. The DNA of the CDR3 is TGTGCCAGCAGCTTAGGGCTCGCGGGGGGGTCCTACAATGAGCAGTTCTTC.